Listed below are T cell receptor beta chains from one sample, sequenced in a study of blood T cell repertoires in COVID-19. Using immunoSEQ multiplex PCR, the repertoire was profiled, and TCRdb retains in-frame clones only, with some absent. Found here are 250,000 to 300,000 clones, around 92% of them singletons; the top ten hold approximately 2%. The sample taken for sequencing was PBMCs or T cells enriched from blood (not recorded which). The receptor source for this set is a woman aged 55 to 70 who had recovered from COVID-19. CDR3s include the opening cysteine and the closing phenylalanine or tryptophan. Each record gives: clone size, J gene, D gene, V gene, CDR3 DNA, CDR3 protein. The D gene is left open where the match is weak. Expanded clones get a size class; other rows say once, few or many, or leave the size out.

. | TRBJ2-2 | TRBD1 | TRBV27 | TGTGCCAGCAGTTTACATCAGAGACAGGGTAACACCGGGGAGCTGTTTTTT | CASSLHQRQGNTGELFF
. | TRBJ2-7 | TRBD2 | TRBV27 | TGTGCCAGCAGCCCCAGTTCGGGGGGGGATAGTTCGAGGGAGCAGTACTTC | CASSPSSGGDSSREQYF
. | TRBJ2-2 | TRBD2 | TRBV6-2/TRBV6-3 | TGTGCCAGCAGTTCCCCCGGACTAGCGGGAGTGGCCGGGGAGCTGTTTTTT | CASSSPGLAGVAGELFF
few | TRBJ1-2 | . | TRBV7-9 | TGTGCCAGCAGCTCCGGGTTTTACGGCTACACCTTC | CASSSGFYGYTF
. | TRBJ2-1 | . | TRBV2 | TGTGCCAGCAATGAACCCTTCCTCAATGAGCAGTTCTTC | CASNEPFLNEQFF
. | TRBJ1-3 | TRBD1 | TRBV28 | TGTGCCAGCAGTCCCGGGACAGCCTCTGGAAACACCATATATTTT | CASSPGTASGNTIYF
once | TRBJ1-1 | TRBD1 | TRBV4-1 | TGCGCCAGCAGCCAAGATCGAGGGGGCTTTGAAGCTTTCTTT | CASSQDRGGFEAFF
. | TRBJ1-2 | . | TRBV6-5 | TGTGCCAGCAGTTCGACAGCTCCCTATGGCTACACCTTC | CASSSTAPYGYTF
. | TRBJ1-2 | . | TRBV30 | TGTGCCTGGAGTCCTATCCAGGGGAGGGTAGGCTACACCTTC | CAWSPIQGRVGYTF
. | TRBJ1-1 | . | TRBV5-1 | TGCGCCAGCAGCGCGGGCCTAGGACCCGAAGCTTTCTTT | CASSAGLGPEAFF
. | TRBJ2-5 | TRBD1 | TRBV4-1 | TGCGCCAGCAGCCAAGCCTCGGACAGGGCGGTGGGGACCCAGTACTTC | CASSQASDRAVGTQYF
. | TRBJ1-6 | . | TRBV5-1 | TGCGCCAGCGCCTACGGGGGGATCTCTAATTCACCCCTCCACTTT | CASAYGGISNSPLHF
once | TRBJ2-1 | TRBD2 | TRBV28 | TGTGCCAGCAGTCCCGCCCTTGGGACTAGCGGGGCACAAACTAATGAGCAGTTCTTC | CASSPALGTSGAQTNEQFF
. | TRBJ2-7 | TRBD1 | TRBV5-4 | TGTGCCAGCAGGCGATCGACAGGGTACTCCTACGAGCAGTACTTC | CASRRSTGYSYEQYF
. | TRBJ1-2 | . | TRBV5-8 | TGTGCCAGCAGCCCCGGGGCTAACTATGGCTACACCTTC | CASSPGANYGYTF
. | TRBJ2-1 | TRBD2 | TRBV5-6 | TGTGCCAGCAGCCGCAGGGAGGGCCTCTACAATGAGCAGTTCTTC | CASSRREGLYNEQFF
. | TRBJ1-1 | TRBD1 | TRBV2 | TGTGCCAGCTCGGAAGGACAGGTGCACACTGAAGCTTTCTTT | CASSEGQVHTEAFF
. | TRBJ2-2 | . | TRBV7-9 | TGTGCCAGCAGCTTAGTCTGGGGGGGCCGTACCGGGGAGCTGTTTTTT | CASSLVWGGRTGELFF
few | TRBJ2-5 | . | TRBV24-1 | TGTGCCACCAGTGCCCTCGGAGGGAGACAAGGAGAGACCCAGTACTTC | CATSALGGRQGETQYF
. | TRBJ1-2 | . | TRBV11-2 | TGTGCCAGCAGCTTAGTCCTTGAGGTGCCTCGGGGCTACACCTTC | CASSLVLEVPRGYTF
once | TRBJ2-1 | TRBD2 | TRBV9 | TGTGCCAGCAGCGCGCAGCGGGAGGTATACAATGAGCAGTTCTTC | CASSAQREVYNEQFF
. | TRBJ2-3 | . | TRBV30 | TGTGCCTGGTCCAGCGGAGTAAGCACAGATACGCAGTATTTT | CAWSSGVSTDTQYF
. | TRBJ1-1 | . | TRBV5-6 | TGTGCCAGCAGCTTCAACAGGATGAACACTGAAGCTTTCTTT | CASSFNRMNTEAFF